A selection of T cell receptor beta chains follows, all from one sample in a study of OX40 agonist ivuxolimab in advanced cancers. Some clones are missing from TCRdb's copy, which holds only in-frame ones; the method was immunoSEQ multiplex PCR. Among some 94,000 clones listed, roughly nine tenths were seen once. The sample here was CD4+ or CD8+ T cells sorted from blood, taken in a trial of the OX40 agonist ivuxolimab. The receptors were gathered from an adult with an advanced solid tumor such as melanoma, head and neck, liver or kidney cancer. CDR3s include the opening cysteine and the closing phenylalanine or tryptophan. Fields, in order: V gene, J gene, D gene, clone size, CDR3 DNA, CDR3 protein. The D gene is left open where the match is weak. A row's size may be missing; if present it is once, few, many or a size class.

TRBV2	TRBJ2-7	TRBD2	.	TGTGCCAGCAGTGACCGGGAGGCCTCCTACGAGCAGTACTTC	CASSDREASYEQYF
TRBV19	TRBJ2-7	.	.	TGTGCCAGTAGTCAGGGGCTTGTCTACGAGCAGTACTTC	CASSQGLVYEQYF
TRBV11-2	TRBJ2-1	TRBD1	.	TGTGCCAGCAGCTTACCCGGGGGACAGGGGGCGAACAATGAGCAGTTCTTC	CASSLPGGQGANNEQFF
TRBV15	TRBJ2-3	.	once	TGTGCCACCAGCATTACACGGGCAGATACGCAGTATTTT	CATSITRADTQYF
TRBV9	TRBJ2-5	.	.	TGTGCCAGCAGCGTAGGGTCCCGGGAAGAGACCCAGTACTTC	CASSVGSREETQYF
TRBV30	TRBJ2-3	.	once	TGTGCCTGGAGTGCAGGGAGTAGCACAGATACGCAGTATTTT	CAWSAGSSTDTQYF
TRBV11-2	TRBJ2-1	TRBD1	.	TGTGCCAGCAGCTCGCCCGGACAGGGGATTGGGAGCCCCTACAATGAGCAGTTCTTC	CASSSPGQGIGSPYNEQFF
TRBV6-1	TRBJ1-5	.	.	TGTGCCAGCAGTGAATGGGACTTAAGCAATCAGCCCCAGCATTTT	CASSEWDLSNQPQHF
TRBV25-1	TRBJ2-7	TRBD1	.	TGTGCCAGCAGCTGGGTGGGACAGGGTAACGAGCAGTACTTC	CASSWVGQGNEQYF
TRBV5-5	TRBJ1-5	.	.	TGTGCCAGCAGCACTGACCAGGGTAGCAATCAGCCCCAGCATTTT	CASSTDQGSNQPQHF
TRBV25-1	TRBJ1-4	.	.	TGTGCCAGCAGTGAATGGTCACAGGGCGGCCGTGAAAAACTGTTTTTT	CASSEWSQGGREKLFF
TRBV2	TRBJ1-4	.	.	TGTGCCAGCAGTGTAAAGGATGAAAAACTGTTTTTT	CASSVKDEKLFF
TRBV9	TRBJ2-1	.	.	TGTGCCAGCAGCGTGAGAGGGAGTCCCTACAATGAGCAGTTCTTC	CASSVRGSPYNEQFF
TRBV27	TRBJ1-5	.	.	TGTGCCAGCGGGACAAGGTTCAATCAGCCCCAGCATTTT	CASGTRFNQPQHF
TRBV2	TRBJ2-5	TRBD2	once	TGTGCCAGCAGAGTAGCGGGTGAGACCCAGTACTTC	CASRVAGETQYF
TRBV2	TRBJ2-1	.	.	TGTGCCAGCAGCGCGAAACTCAGCTACAATGAGCAGTTCTTC	CASSAKLSYNEQFF
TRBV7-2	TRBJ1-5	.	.	TGTGCCAGCAGCTTAGGCCAGGGACTCAATCAGCCCCAGCATTTT	CASSLGQGLNQPQHF
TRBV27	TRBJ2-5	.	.	TGTGCCAGCAGTTTAGAAGCAGGGGCCGTCCAAGAGACCCAGTACTTC	CASSLEAGAVQETQYF
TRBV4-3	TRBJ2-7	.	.	TGCGCCAGCAGCCAAGACAAAACGGGAAGCTCCTACGAGCAGTACTTC	CASSQDKTGSSYEQYF
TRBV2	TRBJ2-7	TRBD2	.	TGTGCCAGCAGTTTAGCGGGAGGGGGGCACGAGCAGTACTTC	CASSLAGGGHEQYF
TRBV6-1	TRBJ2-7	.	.	TGTGCCAGCAGTGAATGGCACATGAGCTCCTACGAGCAGTACTTC	CASSEWHMSSYEQYF
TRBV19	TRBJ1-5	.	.	TGTGCCAGTAGTATTTGGGGGCGCGATCAGCCCCAGCATTTT	CASSIWGRDQPQHF
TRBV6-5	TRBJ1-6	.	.	TGTGCCAGCAGTTCCGGGGACTGGTTAAATTCACCCCTCCACTTT	CASSSGDWLNSPLHF
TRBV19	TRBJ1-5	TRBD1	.	TGTGCCAGTACCCCCGGACAGGGGAGCAATCAGCCCCAGCATTTT	CASTPGQGSNQPQHF
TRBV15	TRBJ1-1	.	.	TGTGCCACCAGCTCGGAGGTGGGGGCTCTGAACACTGAAGCTTTCTTT	CATSSEVGALNTEAFF
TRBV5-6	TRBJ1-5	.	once	TGTGCCAGCAGCTTGGGGGACCAGCCCCAGCATTTT	CASSLGDQPQHF
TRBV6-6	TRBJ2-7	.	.	TGTGCCAGCAGTTACTCGCTCTACTACGAGCAGTACTTC	CASSYSLYYEQYF
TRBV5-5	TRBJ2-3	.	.	TGTGCCAGCAGATCAATACCGTCTAGCACAGATACGCAGTATTTT	CASRSIPSSTDTQYF
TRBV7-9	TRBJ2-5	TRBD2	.	TGTGCCAGCAGCCCAAACCTTCTAGCGGGAGGGTGGGAGACCCAGTACTTC	CASSPNLLAGGWETQYF
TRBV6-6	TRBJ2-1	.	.	TGTGCCAGCAGTTACTCAGGGGACTTCGACAATGAGCAGTTCTTC	CASSYSGDFDNEQFF
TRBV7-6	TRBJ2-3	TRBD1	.	TGTGCCAGCAGCGCCGGGACAGGGATCACAGATACGCAGTATTTT	CASSAGTGITDTQYF
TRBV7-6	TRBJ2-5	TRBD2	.	TGTGCCAGCAGCCCTCAAGCGGGAGCCTACCAAGAGACCCAGTACTTC	CASSPQAGAYQETQYF
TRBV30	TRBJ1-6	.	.	TGTGCCTGGAGTGGGTACAGATATAATTCACCCCTCCACTTT	CAWSGYRYNSPLHF
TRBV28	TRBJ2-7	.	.	TGTGCCAGCAGTTCCCCCCGGGACGGTACCTACGAGCAGTACTTC	CASSSPRDGTYEQYF
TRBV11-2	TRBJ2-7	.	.	TGTGCCAGCAGCCGTTGGGGCGAGCAGTACTTC	CASSRWGEQYF
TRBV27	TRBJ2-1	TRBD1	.	TGTGCCAGCAGTTGGACAGGGGGCTGGAATGAGCAGTTCTTC	CASSWTGGWNEQFF
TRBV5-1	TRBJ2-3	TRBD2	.	TGCGCCAGCAGCTTGGCGGTAACCGGGACTAGCGGGGGGCTGGCCACGGATACGCAGTATTTT	CASSLAVTGTSGGLATDTQYF
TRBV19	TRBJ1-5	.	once	TGTGCCAGTAGTATGGGAGGGGTTAGTCAGCCCCAGCATTTT	CASSMGGVSQPQHF
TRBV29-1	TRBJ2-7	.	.	TGCAGCGTTGAAGAGAGGGGGTCCTACGAGCAGTACTTC	CSVEERGSYEQYF
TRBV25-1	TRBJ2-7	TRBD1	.	TGTGCCAGCAGACAGGGGTACGAGCAGTACTTC	CASRQGYEQYF
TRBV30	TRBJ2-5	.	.	TGTGCCTGGAGTGTAGGGGTCAGAAGTACCCAAGAGACCCAGTACTTC	CAWSVGVRSTQETQYF
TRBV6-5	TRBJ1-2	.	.	TGTGCCAGCAGTTACTCGGGCCAGCTCTATGGCTACACCTTC	CASSYSGQLYGYTF
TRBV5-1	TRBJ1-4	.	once	TGCGCCAGCAGCATGACTAATGAAAAACTGTTTTTT	CASSMTNEKLFF
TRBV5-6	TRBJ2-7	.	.	TGTGCCAGCAGCTTGTGGCAGACCTACGAGCAGTACTTC	CASSLWQTYEQYF
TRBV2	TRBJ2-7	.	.	TGTGCCAGCCGGGACATCTTTACCTACGAGCAGTACTTC	CASRDIFTYEQYF
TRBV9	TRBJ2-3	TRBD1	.	TGTGCCAGCAGCGTAATGGGACAGGGAACAGATACGCAGTATTTT	CASSVMGQGTDTQYF
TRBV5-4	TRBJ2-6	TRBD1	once	TGTGCCATGCGGACAGGGCCTACCTCTGGGGCCAACGTCCTGACTTTC	CAMRTGPTSGANVLTF
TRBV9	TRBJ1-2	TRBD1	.	TGTGCCAGCAGCGGAGGAGGACAGGACTATGGCTACACCTTC	CASSGGGQDYGYTF
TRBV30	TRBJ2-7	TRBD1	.	TGTGCCTGGAGTGTCGGGACAGCTGGCTCCTACGAGCAGTACTTC	CAWSVGTAGSYEQYF
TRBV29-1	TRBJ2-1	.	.	TGCAGCGTTGACGAGGGGGGAAACTACAATGAGCAGTTCTTC	CSVDEGGNYNEQFF
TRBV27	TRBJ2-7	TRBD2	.	TGTGCCAGTAGCGACCTACCCGGGACTAGCTTCCACGAGCAGTACTTC	CASSDLPGTSFHEQYF
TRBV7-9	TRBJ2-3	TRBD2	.	TGTGCCAGCAGCTTAGGGGGTCTAGCGGGAGGAACAGATACGCAGTATTTT	CASSLGGLAGGTDTQYF